What follows are 22 T cell receptor beta chains derived from one specimen sequenced in a study of cytomegalovirus exposure and HLA in healthy donors (dated by TCRdb to the late 2010s). To prepare the library, the immunoSEQ multiplex PCR assay was applied. For the multiplex PCR, a mixture combining 60 forward primers for TCR Vbeta segments and 13 reverse primers for TCR Jbeta segments was used. What TCRdb holds here is the immuneACCESS table cut down to in-frame rearrangements. Part of the clones is not present; checked against another copy, under half of the missing clones reflect an unresolved V gene, and the others are unexplained. Recorded for this sample are roughly 130,000 clones; approximately 69% of them occurred a single time. Together, the top ten hold 6.6% of the sample. The specimen sequenced was PBMCs. The receptor source for this set is a man between 40 and 49 years old in good health and CMV-seropositive.

The chain couples TRBV27 to TRBJ2-1, with 10 bases lining up with TRBD1. The CDR3 extends over 14 amino acids. CDR1 is MNHEY, CDR2 SMNVEV, per germline (reference sequence). The V gene end was trimmed by 9 bases and the J gene end by 9 bases; junction bases not matched to a gene: 11. Here the CDR3 reads CASKPGQGWFEQFF. CDR3 nucleotides: TGTGCCAGTAAACCGGGACAGGGGTGGTTTGAGCAGTTCTTC.

The chain has TRBV18 and TRBJ2-7; 8 positions match TRBD1. The CDR3 runs to 15 residues. Germline V gene data show CDR1 as KGHSH and CDR2 as LQKENI. J lost 6 bases, V lost 3 bases, and 10 bases had no gene match. The CDR3 bases are TGTGCCAGCTCACCGCAGGGACAGGCCACAACCGAGCAGTACTTC. Its translation is CASSPQGQATTEQYF.

This chain connects TRBV11-2 to TRBJ2-7; 10 nucleotides agree with TRBD2. The CDR3 consists of 15 residues. The germline gives CDR1 SGHAT, CDR2 FQNNGV. Unmatched junction bases numbered 7, after V lost 3 bases and J lost 5 bases. CDR3 sequence (DNA): TGTGCCAGCAGCTTGTCCCTAGCGGGAGCCCACGAGCAGTACTTC. This translates into CASSLSLAGAHEQYF. Together with reference TRBV11-2 and TRBJ2-7, the CDR3 gives the full variable domain: EAGVAQSPRYKIIEKRQSVAFWCNPISGHATLYWYQQILGQGPKLLIQFQNNGVVDDSQLPKDRFSAERLKGVDSTLKIQPAKLEDSAVYLCASSLSLAGAHEQYFGPGTRLTVT.

This clone appeared a few times. V gene TRBV4-1 combines with J gene TRBJ1-6; perhaps TRBD1 as D (5 bases). CDR1 and CDR2 from the germline V gene are MGHRA and YSYEKL. V was trimmed by 0 bases and J by 6 bases, leaving 9 bases between them. This CDR3 spans 15 amino acids. CDR3 nucleotide sequence: TGCGCCAGCAGCCAAGATTCGGGACTTAATTCACCCCTCCACTTT. As protein: CASSQDSGLNSPLHF.

This clone was seen once. The rearrangement links TRBV25-1 to TRBJ1-4; D gene unclear. This CDR3 spans 16 amino acids. In germline, CDR1 is MGHDK, CDR2 SYGVNS. V was cut by 2 bases and J by 8 bases, with 18 bases left in between. CDR3 residues: CASSEGGGHAGEKLFF. For the CDR3, the DNA is TGTGCCAGCAGTGAAGGTGGAGGCCACGCGGGGGAAAAACTGTTTTTT.

This chain uses TRBV27 with TRBJ2-7; D call uncertain. The length of the CDR3 is 14 residues. Trimming pared 1 base from V and 3 bases from J, leaving 10 bases between. Germline V gene sequence: CDR1 MNHEY, CDR2 SMNVEV (reference sequence). CDR3 DNA sequence: TGTGCCAGCAGTTTATTGCCCGGGTACTACGAGCAGTACTTC. Translating gives CASSLLPGYYEQYF.

The J gene is TRBJ1-4, the V gene TRBV5-1, with 7 bases aligning to TRBD1. CDR3 length: 14 amino acids. V shed 1 base, J shed 5 bases, and the junction held 2 bases outside the gene matches. Germline assignment: CDR1 SGHRS and CDR2 YFSETQ. CDR3 sequence (DNA): TGCGCCAGCAGCTTGAGGGGGCAGAATGAAAAACTGTTTTTT. Its translation is CASSLRGQNEKLFF. The whole variable domain, filled in from reference TRBV5-1 and TRBJ1-4, reads KAGVTQTPRYLIKTRGQQVTLSCSPISGHRSVSWYQQTPGQGLQFLFEYFSETQRNKGNFPGRFSGRQFSNSRSEMNVSTLELGDSALYLCASSLRGQNEKLFFGSGTQLSVL.

V usage is TRBV21-1 and J usage is TRBJ2-2; the D call TRBD2 from the table was never checked on the DNA. TRBV21-1 is assigned pseudogene status. This CDR3 is built from 17 residues. The CDR3 nucleotides are TGTGCCAGCAGCAAGAGTCTAGCGGGGAGGATTCCCGGGGAGCTGTTTTTT. Protein: CASSKSLAGRIPGELFF.

This clone was counted a few times. This chain connects TRBV15 to TRBJ1-1; D might be TRBD1 (6 bases). Germline V CDR1 and CDR2: LNHNV, YYDKDF (reference sequence). V was clipped by 6 bases and J by 0 bases, with 11 bases between them. CDR3 length equals 14 residues. CDR3 nucleotides: TGTGCCACCAGTTACAGGGAATTGAACACTGAAGCTTTCTTT. Translation gives CATSYRELNTEAFF.

This clone was seen a handful of times. The rearrangement uses TRBV4-1 and TRBJ2-7; 8 bases align to TRBD1. With 0 bases clipped from V and 1 base from J, the junction kept 8 bases outside the gene matches. This CDR3 comprises 17 residues. CDR1 is MGHRA and CDR2 is YSYEKL in the germline V gene. CDR3: CASSQEIARQGSYEQYF. Here the CDR3 DNA reads TGCGCCAGCAGCCAAGAAATTGCGCGACAGGGGTCCTACGAGCAGTACTTC.

The rearrangement links TRBV5-1 to TRBJ1-1; weak D call: TRBD1 (6 bases). V was pared by 1 base and J by 1 base, with 17 bases between. CDR3 size: 17 residues. Germline CDR1 SGHRS, CDR2 YFSETQ. The CDR3 coding sequence is TGCGCCAGCAGCTTGTTGGGGCCGGGGGGCCCGAACACTGAAGCTTTCTTT. It yields the protein CASSLLGPGGPNTEAFF. Together with reference TRBV5-1 and TRBJ1-1, the CDR3 gives the full variable domain: KAGVTQTPRYLIKTRGQQVTLSCSPISGHRSVSWYQQTPGQGLQFLFEYFSETQRNKGNFPGRFSGRQFSNSRSEMNVSTLELGDSALYLCASSLLGPGGPNTEAFFGQGTRLTVV.

The chain carries TRBV9 and TRBJ1-3, with no clear D. Trimming stripped 5 bases from V and 2 bases from J, with 23 bases between. Germline-derived CDR1 and CDR2 are SGDLS and YYNGEE. The CDR3 has 18 residues. The CDR3 sequence: CASSARGGRELPGNTIYF. CDR3 nucleotides: TGTGCCAGCAGTGCCCGTGGAGGAAGGGAACTACCTGGAAACACCATATATTTT.

This chain joins TRBV6-1 and TRBJ1-1; D ambiguous. This CDR3 has 13 residues. Trimming took off 2 bases at V and 10 bases at J, with 14 bases between the two ends. Per the germline V gene, CDR1 is MNHNS and CDR2 is SASEGT. For the CDR3, the DNA is TGTGCCAGCAGTGAACGAGAGGTTCTTGGAGCTTTCTTT. Protein product: CASSEREVLGAFF.

V is TRBV19 and J is TRBJ2-1, with 11 bases identical to TRBD2. The length of the CDR3 is 17 residues. Germline CDR1 is LNHDA and CDR2 is SQIVND (reference sequence). J was trimmed by 5 bases and V by 7 bases; bases with no gene match: 13. DNA for the CDR3: TGTGCCAGTAAAGGCGTATTTGGGACTAGCGGAAACAATGAGCAGTTCTTC. As protein: CASKGVFGTSGNNEQFF.

The V and J genes are TRBV5-8 and TRBJ1-1; 9 nucleotides match TRBD1. The CDR3 is 15 residues long. With 3 bases clipped from V and 4 bases from J, the junction kept 7 bases outside the gene matches. Germline values: CDR1 SGHTS, CDR2 YDEGEE. CDR3 loop: CASSYTGGGGTEAFF. In DNA, the CDR3 is TGTGCCAGCAGCTATACAGGGGGCGGCGGCACTGAAGCTTTCTTT.

The chain employs TRBV28 and TRBJ2-1, with 9 positions matching TRBD2. The J segment lost 7 bases and the V segment lost 1 base, leaving 5 bases of the junction unmatched. Germline CDR1 MDHEN, CDR2 SYDVKM. This CDR3 is 15 amino acids long. The CDR3 protein is CASSLSSGKVNEQFF. CDR3 nucleotides: TGTGCCAGCAGTTTATCTAGCGGGAAAGTAAATGAGCAGTTCTTC.

This chain connects TRBV7-2 to TRBJ2-7, with D unclear. Per the germline V gene, CDR1 is SGHTA and CDR2 is FQGNSA. There are 13 residues in the CDR3. The V end lost 8 bases, the J end lost 3 bases, and 14 bases lay between the germline ends. DNA of the CDR3: TGTGCCAGCTCGAAGCCGCCGGGCTACGAGCAGTACTTC. Its protein is CASSKPPGYEQYF.

The rearrangement joins TRBV28 to TRBJ1-6, with 7 bases that match TRBD1. The germline V gene has CDR1 MDHEN and CDR2 SYDVKM. The J segment lost 4 bases and the V segment lost 6 bases, leaving 3 bases of the junction unmatched. This CDR3 region has 14 residues. DNA for the CDR3: TGTGCCAGCAGACCGGGACAGTATAATTCACCCCTCCACTTT. It specifies CASRPGQYNSPLHF.

The chain uses TRBV6-5 and TRBJ2-1; TRBD2 aligns across 13 bases. This CDR3 is built from 15 residues. Unmatched junction bases numbered 4, after V lost 4 bases and J lost 7 bases. Per the germline V gene, CDR1 is MNHEY and CDR2 is SVGAGI. The chain's CDR3 is CASSSRTSGGNEQFF. CDR3 coding DNA: TGTGCCAGCAGTTCCCGGACTAGCGGGGGAAATGAGCAGTTCTTC.

This clone is a singleton in its sample. This chain joins TRBV5-1 and TRBJ1-1; TRBD1 matches 8 bases. The CDR3 is 14 amino acids. CDR1 is SGHRS and CDR2 is YFSETQ in the germline V gene. With 0 bases clipped from V and 4 bases from J, the junction kept 2 bases outside the gene matches. CDR3 DNA: TGCGCCAGCAGCTTGGGCAGGGGGCCCACTGAAGCTTTCTTT. Translation gives CASSLGRGPTEAFF.

This sequence joins TRBV19 and TRBJ2-1; 7 bases are a match to TRBD1. CDR3 length: 14 amino acids. Germline values: CDR1 LNHDA, CDR2 SQIVND (reference sequence). V was pared by 5 bases and J by 4 bases, with 5 bases of the junction left unmatched. The CDR3, as DNA: TGTGCCAGTAGTCCCAGGACAGGTTACAATGAGCAGTTCTTC. Protein sequence: CASSPRTGYNEQFF.

The chain uses TRBV5-6 and TRBJ1-2; D unclear. The CDR3 contains 13 residues. In germline, CDR1 is SGHDT, CDR2 YYEEEE. V lost 0 bases and J 5 bases, leaving 8 bases between the germline ends. CDR3 sequence reads: CASSLGGSYGYTF. The CDR3, as DNA: TGTGCCAGCAGCTTGGGCGGATCGTATGGCTACACCTTC.